This T cell receptor beta chain comes out of a study of Graves' ophthalmopathy and Graves' hyperthyroidism. Regarding the study as a whole: Ophthalmopathy progression predictions by the model showed 72.22% specificity and about 68% sensitivity. In blood appeared most of the expanded thyroid clonotypes whose frequency exceeded 0.001.

This clonotype was seen more than once but under ten times. Its specificity is not known. The ends lost 2 bases at V and 4 bases at J; junction bases unmatched: 5. Germline loops: CDR1 MNHEY, CDR2 SVGEGT. This CDR3 comprises 14 residues. CDR3 regions of TCR beta were amplified from RNA transcripts. The first-round RT-PCR employed HTBI primers together with the Qiagen OneStep RT-PCR kit. A multiplex PCR was then performed as the second round. One entry per CDR3 protein results from TCRdb running MiXCR on the multiplex PCR reads. The data hold 300,000 or so distinct CDR3 sequences, with 15% to 20% observed a single time. Those donors who had ophthalmopathy presented with moderate-to-severe activity, a CAS of ≥3, a NOSPECS of ≥4 and a duration under 3 months. Exclusion covered patients with other autoimmune diseases or uncontrolled infections (as well as pregnancy or lactation).

Sequencing used peripheral blood. The J gene is TRBJ2-7, the V gene TRBV6-2 or TRBV6-3, with 7 bases lining up with TRBD1. This receptor was obtained from an adult man with Graves' ophthalmopathy. The CDR3 reads CASSYMTGIYEQYF. The CDR3 nucleotides are TGTGCCAGCAGTTACATGACAGGGATTTACGAGCAGTACTTC.